The 24 T cell receptor beta chains presented below share a single source sample, sequenced in a study of T cell responses to AZD1222 COVID-19 vaccine. Clones were sequenced by immunoSEQ multiplex PCR, and TCRdb holds only the in-frame ones, with some missing. This sample has about 100,000 clones, with just over 90% found just once. This material consisted of peripheral blood, taken on day 0 of AZD1222 vaccination. These TCRs come from an adult in good health.

About this clone: This sample also contains other DNA sequences that code for the same CDR3. The V gene is TRBV5-5, the J gene TRBJ2-1; D ambiguous. Deletions cut 0 bases from V and 3 bases from J, with 4 bases between. This CDR3 has 13 amino acids. CDR1 and CDR2 (germline): SGHKS, YYEKEE (reference sequence). The DNA of the CDR3 is TGTGCCAGCAGCTTGGACAGCTACAATGAGCAGTTCTTC. Residues: CASSLDSYNEQFF.

The chain has TRBV6-5 and TRBJ1-6; D remains unclear. V lost 7 bases and J lost 5, with 9 bases in between. Germline CDR1 is MNHEY and CDR2 is SVGAGI. The CDR3 contains 13 residues. The CDR3 is CASTWKDNSPLHF. The DNA of the CDR3 is TGTGCCAGCACATGGAAAGATAATTCACCCCTCCACTTT.

This chain uses TRBV5-5 with TRBJ1-5, with TRBD1 matching 8 bases. From germline, CDR1 is SGHKS and CDR2 YYEKEE (reference sequence). The CDR3 is made up of 16 amino acids. V was pared by 0 bases and J by 5 bases, with 7 bases of the junction left unmatched. CDR3 in amino acids: CASSLAGTGPDQPQHF. CDR3 coding DNA: TGTGCCAGCAGCTTGGCCGGGACAGGTCCCGATCAGCCCCAGCATTTT.

CDR3 in amino acids: CASSRGTAIYGYTF. The CDR3 DNA reads as TGTGCCAGCAGCCGGGGAACAGCAATCTATGGCTACACCTTC. This chain joins TRBV3-1 (or the pseudogene TRBV3-2) and TRBJ1-2; the D is unclear. Trimming cost V 4 bases and J 4 bases, with 13 bases left between them. This CDR3 has 14 residues. Germline lookup yields CDR1 LGHDT and CDR2 YNNKEL (reference sequence).

V gene TRBV19 combines with J gene TRBJ2-2; D is unresolved. The CDR3 is made up of 13 amino acids. V lost 1 base and J lost 9, with 9 bases in between. Germline CDR1 is LNHDA and CDR2 is SQIVND (reference sequence). The CDR3 is CASSIGGLRELFF. CDR3 DNA sequence: TGTGCCAGTAGTATAGGTGGCCTCCGGGAGCTGTTTTTT.

V gene TRBV4-1 combines with J gene TRBJ1-2; D gene uncertain. The CDR3 spans 12 residues. Deletions cut 3 bases from V and 8 bases from J, with 10 bases between. Looked up from germline, CDR1 is MGHRA and CDR2 is YSYEKL. CDR3 DNA sequence: TGCGCCAGCAGCCAGCATATAGGGGGCTACACCTTC. Translation gives CASSQHIGGYTF.

This rearrangement joins TRBV29-1 to TRBJ2-1, with 9 bases identical to TRBD2. Germline V CDR1 and CDR2: SQVTM, ANQGSEA. The CDR3 extends over 13 amino acids. V was clipped by 7 bases and J by 2 bases; unmatched bases: 3. CDR3 in DNA: TGCAGCGGGAGCGGGGGGACCTACAATGAGCAGTTCTTC. Translated: CSGSGGTYNEQFF.

Here the CDR3 reads CTGGGTDTQYF. DNA for the CDR3: TGCACCGGCGGGGGCACAGATACGCAGTATTTT. This sequence joins TRBV20-1 and TRBJ2-3; TRBD2 is a possible D gene (6 bases). This CDR3 spans 11 amino acids. In germline, CDR1 is DFQATT, CDR2 SNEGSKA (reference sequence).

A word on this clone: At one end, the junction sequence differs from germline, possibly due to a read error. The chain combines TRBV30 with TRBJ1-2; 8 bases are a match to TRBD1. CDR3 length: 13 amino acids. Looked up from germline, CDR1 is GTSNPN and CDR2 is SVGIG (reference sequence). The CDR3 DNA follows: TGTGCCCGGAGTCGACAGGGGTCCTATGGCTACACCTTC. It translates to CARSRQGSYGYTF.

The genes are TRBV7-9 and TRBJ1-4; D perhaps matches TRBD1 (6 bases). In germline, CDR1 is SEHNR, CDR2 FQNEAQ (reference sequence). With 6 bases removed from V and 8 bases from J, the gap between germline ends came to 10 bases. The CDR3 length is 12 residues. The CDR3 nucleotides read TGTGCCAGCAGTCCTCAGGGGGAAAAACTGTTTTTT. Protein sequence: CASSPQGEKLFF.

The chain has TRBV3-1 (or the pseudogene TRBV3-2) and TRBJ1-1; unclear D gene. The germline V gene encodes CDR1 LGHDT and CDR2 YNNKEL (reference sequence). The CDR3 runs 15 residues. The V gene lost 0 bases and the J gene lost 0 bases, with 8 bases spanning the gap. The CDR3 region is CASSQELGMNTEAFF. CDR3 coding DNA: TGTGCCAGCAGCCAAGAACTGGGAATGAACACTGAAGCTTTCTTT.

The V call is TRBV6-6, the J call TRBJ1-2; 8 nucleotides agree with TRBD1. V lost 6 bases, J lost 1 base, and 7 bases stayed unmatched. This CDR3 has 15 residues. Germline CDR1 MNHNY, CDR2 SVGAGI (reference sequence). CDR3 sequence reads: CASSPGTGLNYGYTF. As DNA, the CDR3 is TGTGCCAGCAGCCCCGGGACAGGCCTTAACTATGGCTACACCTTC.

The V gene is TRBV11-1, the J gene TRBJ2-1; D uncertain. Germline-derived CDR1 and CDR2 are SGHAT and FQDESV (reference sequence). There are 14 residues in the CDR3. V was shortened by 5 bases and J by 9 bases, with 17 bases between the two germline ends. The CDR3 DNA reads TGTGCCAGCAGCCCCTCCCGCATCGATAGTGAGCAGTTCTTC. It specifies CASSPSRIDSEQFF.

The chain is built from TRBV30 and TRBJ1-3, with 8 nucleotides matching TRBD1. V was pared by 1 base and J by 4 bases, with 9 bases of the junction left unmatched. This CDR3 has 16 residues. Germline lookup yields CDR1 GTSNPN and CDR2 SVGIG (reference sequence). CDR3 DNA sequence: TGTGCCTGGAGTGCCGGTTTGGGACAGGCGGGAAACACCATATATTTT. This codes for CAWSAGLGQAGNTIYF.

CDR3 in DNA: TGTGCCAGCTTATCGGACAGGGGCTCCTATAATTCACCCCTCCACTTT. Its translation: CASLSDRGSYNSPLHF. The rearrangement uses TRBV2 and TRBJ1-6; 9 positions match TRBD1. There are 16 residues in the CDR3. J was trimmed by 0 bases and V by 8 bases; bases with no gene match: 5. CDR1 SNHLY and CDR2 FYNNEI come from the germline V gene.

This clone was seen a handful of times. This chain joins TRBV28 and TRBJ1-1, with D unclear. Germline CDR1 MDHEN, CDR2 SYDVKM. Deletions cut 4 bases from V and 2 bases from J, with 8 bases between. This CDR3 spans 13 amino acids. The CDR3 sequence is CASSSPPNTEAFF. CDR3 in DNA: TGTGCCAGCAGTTCCCCCCCCAACACTGAAGCTTTCTTT. Variable domain in full (rest from reference TRBV28 and TRBJ1-1): DVKVTQSSRYLVKRTGEKVFLECVQDMDHENMFWYRQDPGLGLRLIYFSYDVKMKEKGDIPEGYSVSREKKERFSLILESASTNQTSMYLCASSSPPNTEAFFGQGTRLTVV.

The chain links TRBV13 to TRBJ2-3, with 8 positions matching TRBD2. V shed 4 bases and J 2 bases; nucleotides not matched to a gene: 5. The CDR3 loop spans 15 amino acids. The germline V gene has CDR1 PRHDT and CDR2 FYEKMQ (reference sequence). The chain's CDR3 is CASSSAGDNTDTQYF. CDR3 nucleotides: TGTGCCAGCAGCTCAGCGGGGGATAACACAGATACGCAGTATTTT.

This clone has a single count. V usage is TRBV27 and J usage is TRBJ1-3; maybe TRBD1 (5 bases). This CDR3 is 12 amino acids long. The germline CDR1 and CDR2 sequences are MNHEY and SMNVEV (reference sequence). V dropped 5 bases and J dropped 4 bases, with 6 bases sitting between them. The CDR3 sequence is CASSGGGNTIYF. For the CDR3, the DNA is TGTGCCAGCAGTGGGGGGGGAAACACCATATATTTT.

Of note for this clone: This sample includes further DNA sequences coding for the same CDR3. The V call is TRBV5-1, the J call TRBJ1-5, with no clear D. Germline V CDR1 and CDR2: SGHRS, YFSETQ. V shed 0 bases and J shed 7 bases, with 8 bases lying between them. The CDR3 length is 13 residues. The CDR3 DNA follows: TGCGCCAGCAGCTTGGGGGAAGGACAGCCCCAGCATTTT. It yields the protein CASSLGEGQPQHF. Full variable domain (rest looked up from reference TRBV5-1 and TRBJ1-5): KAGVTQTPRYLIKTRGQQVTLSCSPISGHRSVSWYQQTPGQGLQFLFEYFSETQRNKGNFPGRFSGRQFSNSRSEMNVSTLELGDSALYLCASSLGEGQPQHFGDGTRLSIL.

The CDR3 region is CASSVDVDEETQYF. The CDR3 coding sequence is TGCGCCAGCAGCGTGGACGTGGACGAAGAGACCCAGTACTTC. V usage is TRBV5-1 and J usage is TRBJ2-5; D unclear. CDR3 length: 14 residues. Trimming cost V 4 bases and J 3 bases, with 13 bases left between them. CDR1 and CDR2 from the germline V gene are SGHRS and YFSETQ.

The V and J genes are TRBV2 and TRBJ2-7, with D perhaps matching TRBD1 or TRBD2 (5 bases each). Germline V gives CDR1 SNHLY, CDR2 FYNNEI. V shed 3 bases and J shed 1 base, with 13 bases lying between them. CDR3 length: 15 amino acids. The CDR3 DNA follows: TGTGCCAGCAGTGAGGTACGGGGACCATCCTACGAGCAGTACTTC. Translated, it gives CASSEVRGPSYEQYF.

This chain connects TRBV6-1 to TRBJ1-6, with 7 bases lining up with TRBD1. V trimming: 3 bases; J trimming: 15 bases; junction bases outside the gene matches: 23. Germline CDR1 MNHNS, CDR2 SASEGT. The CDR3 has 18 residues. In DNA form, the CDR3 reads TGTGCCAGCAGTGAGAAACCGAACAGGGGCCCGGCGCGAATAGTCCTCCACTTT. Encoded protein: CASSEKPNRGPARIVLHF.

Here the CDR3 reads CASTDRGLPPYLYF. DNA of the CDR3: TGTGCCAGCACCGACAGGGGGCTCCCCCCCTACCTATATTTT. The chain is built from TRBV6-5 and TRBJ1-3, with 10 bases lining up with TRBD1. The junction had 14 bases not matched to a gene; V was cut back by 7 bases and J by 14 bases. Germline-derived CDR1 and CDR2 are MNHEY and SVGAGI. The CDR3 length is 14 residues.

The chain employs TRBV10-3 and TRBJ1-1; 8 bases map to TRBD1. After removal of 4 bases from V and 2 bases from J, the junction contained 3 bases not matched to a gene. This CDR3 is 14 amino acids long. CDR1 ENHRY and CDR2 SYGVKD come from the germline V gene. The CDR3 coding sequence is TGTGCCATCAGTGCGGGACAGGAAAACACTGAAGCTTTCTTT. This sequence encodes CAISAGQENTEAFF.